This T cell receptor (beta chain) was sequenced during a study of metastatic and nonmetastatic thyroid tumors. Study context: Repertoire comparison spanned blood and tumor or nodule tissue of malignant and benign thyroid patients.

Each patient came to thyroid surgery without any prior treatment (of any kind). Germline V gene lookup returns CDR1 ENHRY and CDR2 SYGVKD. The CDR3 runs to 13 residues. J gave up 8 bases and V 6 bases, and 9 bases lay outside the gene matches. Only a few counts were recorded for this clone. Antigen specificity is unknown. Using MiXCR, TCRdb re-called clones from the PCR reads. Here the sample spans 35,000 to 55,000 clones, around 3.1% being singletons. Whole-study results and caveats: TCR beta diversity was reportedly significantly higher in malignant thyroid tumors than benign nodules, in blood and tumor.

The sample consisted of blood. The gene calls are TRBV10-3 and TRBJ1-2; 7 nucleotides align to TRBD1. This clonotype was sampled from a female donor with papillary thyroid cancer or a benign thyroid nodule (not recorded which). Some clones in this sample may be carry-over from other donors' samples. In DNA, the CDR3 is TGTGCCATCAGCGACCGACAGGGCGGAGGCTACACCTTC. Translated, it gives CAISDRQGGGYTF.